The 26 T cell receptor beta chains given below trace back to one sample, sequenced in a study of T-cell reconstitution after alpha-beta-depleted transplantation in children. The TCRbeta library incorporated unique molecular identifiers. Using its own MiXCR run on the PCR reads, TCRdb lists one record per CDR3 protein. The repertoire holds around 800,000 distinct CDR3 sequences, with 15% to 20% as singletons. The specimen was PBMCs, mostly from graft donor cells, collected 360 days after TCRalphabeta/CD19-depleted stem cell transplant. Receptors were obtained from a male patient younger than 18 who had a stem cell transplant for acute lymphoblastic leukemia, so the T cells may come from the graft donor.

The chain has TRBV30 and TRBJ2-7, with 9 nucleotides matching TRBD2. CDR3 length: 15 residues. The V gene's germline CDR1 is GTSNPN and CDR2 SVGIG (reference sequence). V lost 5 bases and J lost 1; bases outside the gene matches: 9. Here the CDR3 DNA reads TGTGCCTGGGCCACTTGGAGCGGGAGGTCCTACGAGCAGTACTTC. It specifies CAWATWSGRSYEQYF.

The rearrangement uses TRBV11-1 and TRBJ2-2; TRBD2 matches 7 bases. The CDR3 has 19 amino acids. Germline lookup yields CDR1 SGHAT and CDR2 FQDESV (reference sequence). With V trimmed by 4 bases and J by 2 bases, 16 bases remained unmatched. CDR3 loop: CASSSLYRAGDGNTGELFF. The CDR3 coding sequence is TGTGCCAGCAGCTCACTATACCGGGCGGGAGATGGTAACACCGGGGAGCTGTTTTTT.

This clonotype was seen a handful of times. The chain uses TRBV5-1 and TRBJ2-1; 11 bases map to TRBD2. The CDR3 is 16 amino acids. Trimming removed 3 bases from V and 9 bases from J; junction bases left unmatched: 11. From germline, CDR1 is SGHRS and CDR2 YFSETQ. CDR3 residues: CASSWGPSLAGAEQFF. CDR3 in DNA: TGCGCCAGCAGCTGGGGACCGTCACTAGCGGGAGCTGAGCAGTTCTTC. The whole variable domain, remainder taken from reference TRBV5-1 and TRBJ2-1, is KAGVTQTPRYLIKTRGQQVTLSCSPISGHRSVSWYQQTPGQGLQFLFEYFSETQRNKGNFPGRFSGRQFSNSRSEMNVSTLELGDSALYLCASSWGPSLAGAEQFFGPGTRLTVL.

This clonotype showed up just a few times. The chain employs TRBV29-1 and TRBJ2-4; weak D call: TRBD2 (5 bases). This CDR3 comprises 14 residues. Looked up from germline, CDR1 is SQVTM and CDR2 is ANQGSEA. V dropped 3 bases and J dropped 0 bases, with 9 bases sitting between them. The CDR3 sequence: CSVEGEGAKNIQYF. The CDR3 DNA follows: TGCAGCGTTGAGGGTGAGGGAGCCAAAAACATTCAGTACTTC.

The chain joins TRBV30 to TRBJ2-2; D may be TRBD2 (6 bases). In germline, CDR1 is GTSNPN, CDR2 SVGIG (reference sequence). V was clipped by 4 bases and J by 7 bases, with 13 bases between them. The CDR3 length is 13 residues. The CDR3 nucleotides read TGTGCCTGGAACCCCAGACTAGTCGGGGAGCTGTTTTTT. This encodes CAWNPRLVGELFF.

This clonotype showed up many times. This CDR3 is CASSPGTDVGFF. CDR3 in DNA: TGCGCCAGCAGCCCCGGGACAGACGTGGGGTTCTTC. The rearrangement uses TRBV5-1 and TRBJ2-1; TRBD1 agrees at 7 bases. The germline V gene has CDR1 SGHRS and CDR2 YFSETQ. The trim removed 4 bases at V and 15 bases at J, leaving 10 bases unmatched. CDR3 size: 12 residues.

The J gene is TRBJ2-1, the V gene TRBV7-3; 9 nucleotides align to TRBD1. After removal of 7 bases from V and 7 bases from J, the junction contained 8 bases not matched to a gene. The CDR3 spans 14 residues. Germline lookup yields CDR1 SGHTA and CDR2 FQGTGA. CDR3 residues: CASTWTGDGNEQFF. The CDR3 DNA sequence: TGTGCCAGCACCTGGACAGGGGATGGGAATGAGCAGTTCTTC.

The rearrangement joins TRBV20-1 to TRBJ2-7, with D unclear. The V gene's germline CDR1 is DFQATT and CDR2 SNEGSKA (reference sequence). V gave up 3 bases and J gave up 0 bases, with 12 bases separating them. This CDR3 spans 14 amino acids. The CDR3 nucleotides read TGCAGTGCTAGGGCCGAGTTGCCCTCCTACGAGCAGTACTTC. This sequence encodes CSARAELPSYEQYF.

J is TRBJ2-1 and V is TRBV7-3; a weak D match, TRBD2 (5 bases). CDR3 length: 13 amino acids. Germline V gives CDR1 SGHTA, CDR2 FQGTGA. V was shortened by 1 base and J by 10 bases, with 11 bases between the two germline ends. The CDR3 DNA reads as TGTGCCAGCAGCTTAAGCCCTAGCCGGGAGCAGTTCTTC. Its protein is CASSLSPSREQFF.

The rearrangement links TRBV20-1 to TRBJ2-5; 9 bases line up with TRBD2. There are 12 residues in the CDR3. The germline gives CDR1 DFQATT, CDR2 SNEGSKA (reference sequence). V lost 6 bases to trimming and J lost 7 bases; unmatched junction nucleotides: 6. The CDR3 is CSAPGLAGTQYF. DNA of the CDR3: TGCAGTGCGCCGGGACTAGCAGGGACCCAGTACTTC.

The rearrangement uses TRBV18 and TRBJ1-4, with 7 bases aligning to TRBD1. The V and J ends lost 3 bases and 0 bases, in that order; junction bases with no gene match: 10. Germline lookup yields CDR1 KGHSH and CDR2 LQKENI. The CDR3 totals 18 residues. CDR3: CASSPRPTGRPTNEKLFF. The CDR3 coding sequence is TGTGCCAGCTCACCGCGCCCGACAGGGCGACCAACTAATGAAAAACTGTTTTTT.

In the case of this clonotype: One end of the junction is discordant with germline, which a read error may explain. The rearrangement joins TRBV5-1 to TRBJ2-7, with 14 nucleotides matching TRBD2. Germline V gene lookup returns CDR1 SGHRS and CDR2 YFSETQ. There are 13 residues in the CDR3. CDR3 nucleotides: TGCGCCAGCAGCTACGGGACTAGCGGGGGTAGGCACTTC. It translates to CASSYGTSGGRHF.

V and J are TRBV6-6 and TRBJ1-5; D gene ambiguous. Germline values: CDR1 MNHNY, CDR2 SVGAGI (reference sequence). V dropped 0 bases and J dropped 4 bases, with 4 bases sitting between them. This CDR3 contains 13 residues. CDR3 sequence: CASSYSANQPQHF. The CDR3 bases are TGTGCCAGCAGTTACTCGGCAAATCAGCCCCAGCATTTT.

This clonotype was picked up many times. This sequence joins TRBV4-2 and TRBJ2-3; no clear D. V shed 0 bases and J shed 3 bases, with 7 bases lying between them. CDR1 is LGHNA, CDR2 YNFKEQ, per germline. CDR3 length: 14 residues. The CDR3 nucleotides are TGTGCCAGCAGCCAAGAGGCCGCGACAGATACGCAGTATTTT. Translated: CASSQEAATDTQYF.

The chain's CDR3 is CSAQGQSLRYGYTF. Written as DNA, the CDR3 is TGCAGTGCACAGGGACAGTCACTACGCTATGGCTACACCTTC. The chain recombines TRBV20-1 with TRBJ1-2, with TRBD1 matching over 7 bases. Unmatched junction bases numbered 11, after V lost 6 bases and J lost 4 bases. Germline values: CDR1 DFQATT, CDR2 SNEGSKA (reference sequence). The CDR3 spans 14 residues.

The chain employs TRBV10-3 and TRBJ2-3; 11 nucleotides line up with TRBD2. V was pared by 5 bases and J by 1 base, with 8 bases of the junction left unmatched. The CDR3 runs 17 residues. Per germline, CDR1 ENHRY and CDR2 SYGVKD. The CDR3 is CAISLGTSGGGTDTQYF. Here the CDR3 DNA reads TGTGCCATCAGTTTGGGGACTAGCGGAGGGGGCACAGATACGCAGTATTTT.

This clonotype was observed at least ten times. The gene calls are TRBV7-2 and TRBJ1-1; TRBD1 might be the D (5 bases). Trimming took off 6 bases at V and 5 bases at J, with 16 bases between the two ends. CDR1 SGHTA and CDR2 FQGNSA come from the germline V gene. This CDR3 has 14 amino acids. The CDR3 sequence is CASRPPGVVTEAFF. The CDR3 DNA reads as TGTGCCAGCAGACCCCCGGGGGTGGTAACTGAAGCTTTCTTT.

This chain links TRBV19 with TRBJ2-1, with TRBD2 matching over 15 bases. The CDR3 has 15 residues. J lost 7 bases, V lost 9 bases, and 7 bases had no gene match. Germline CDR1 and CDR2: LNHDA and SQIVND (reference sequence). CDR3 residues: CASRTSGRAGNEQFF. For the CDR3, the DNA is TGTGCCAGCAGGACTAGCGGGAGGGCGGGGAATGAGCAGTTCTTC.

Only a few counts were recorded for this clonotype. The V gene is TRBV6-1, the J gene TRBJ1-5, with a weak D call TRBD1 (5 bases). V shed 6 bases and J shed 2 bases, with 11 bases lying between them. The length of the CDR3 is 14 residues. The germline V gene encodes CDR1 MNHNS and CDR2 SASEGT. In nucleotides, the CDR3 is TGTGCCAGCAGACCCTTAGGGGGCAATCAGCCCCAGCATTTT. Its translation is CASRPLGGNQPQHF.

The rearrangement links TRBV27 to TRBJ2-5; the D gene is possibly TRBD2 (5 bases). CDR1 is MNHEY and CDR2 is SMNVEV in the germline V gene (reference sequence). There are 16 residues in the CDR3. The V gene lost 5 bases and the J gene lost 0 bases, with 16 bases spanning the gap. The CDR3 sequence: CASSQVAIRYQETQYF. As DNA, the CDR3 is TGTGCCAGCAGTCAGGTAGCGATTCGGTACCAAGAGACCCAGTACTTC.

In its sample, this clonotype was seen a few times. The chain uses TRBV25-1 and TRBJ2-1; 9 bases align to TRBD2. From germline, CDR1 is MGHDK and CDR2 SYGVNS. With V trimmed by 7 bases and J by 8 bases, 12 bases remained unmatched. The CDR3 length is 15 residues. The CDR3 loop is CASNSLSGRFDEQFF. The CDR3 coding sequence is TGTGCCAGCAATTCACTTAGCGGGAGATTCGATGAGCAGTTCTTC.

This clonotype was seen a few times. This rearrangement joins TRBV20-1 to TRBJ2-3; a possible D gene is TRBD2 (6 bases). V was clipped by 5 bases and J by 2 bases, with 23 bases between them. The CDR3 extends over 17 amino acids. The germline V gene has CDR1 DFQATT and CDR2 SNEGSKA (reference sequence). This CDR3 reads CSAGLGGASALTDTQYF. CDR3 DNA: TGCAGTGCTGGACTGGGAGGTGCCTCCGCCCTCACAGATACGCAGTATTTT.

This clonotype has only a few counts. This chain uses TRBV10-3 with TRBJ2-7, with 7 positions matching TRBD1. V shed 3 bases, J shed 2 bases, and the junction held 13 bases outside the gene matches. CDR3 length: 17 amino acids. The germline V gene has CDR1 ENHRY and CDR2 SYGVKD. The DNA of the CDR3 is TGTGCCATCAGTGACCCTGCTTATGGGGACAGAACCTACGAGCAGTACTTC. Translated, it gives CAISDPAYGDRTYEQYF.

This clonotype was detected a few times. V gene TRBV6-1 combines with J gene TRBJ2-1; 7 bases are a match to TRBD2. The junction had 5 bases not matched to a gene; V was cut back by 6 bases and J by 6 bases. The CDR3 has 13 residues. The germline CDR1 and CDR2 sequences are MNHNS and SASEGT. CDR3 amino acids: CASRTSPRNEQFF. Written as DNA, the CDR3 is TGTGCCAGCAGGACTAGCCCGCGCAATGAGCAGTTCTTC.

The V gene is TRBV24-1, the J gene TRBJ2-1; no reliable D call. In germline, CDR1 is KGHDR, CDR2 SFDVKD. Trimming removed 3 bases from V and 3 bases from J, with 5 bases in between. The CDR3 totals 13 residues. The DNA of the CDR3 is TGTGCCACCAGTGATGGTAACTACAATGAGCAGTTCTTC. Amino acid sequence: CATSDGNYNEQFF.

This clonotype occurred a few times. V is TRBV20-1 and J is TRBJ2-7, with a possible D match to TRBD1 (5 bases). V dropped 5 bases and J dropped 2 bases, with 16 bases sitting between them. Germline V gene sequence: CDR1 DFQATT, CDR2 SNEGSKA (reference sequence). The CDR3 loop spans 14 amino acids. The CDR3 loop reads CSALGQRPTYEQYF. In DNA, the CDR3 is TGCAGTGCTTTAGGACAACGGCCTACCTACGAGCAGTACTTC.